The 9 T cell receptor beta chains given below trace back to one sample, sequenced in a study of cytomegalovirus exposure and HLA in healthy donors. The PCR was carried out with 60 Vbeta primers and 13 Jbeta primers. Sequenced by immunoSEQ multiplex PCR; TCRdb stores in-frame clones only, minus some. The sample comprises some 140,000 clones, approximately 61% of which are singletons, and roughly 1.7% rests with the top ten. Sequenced: PBMCs. These receptors all come from a human donor in good health.

V gene TRBV10-1 combines with J gene TRBJ1-4, with a weak D call TRBD1 (6 bases). The CDR3 consists of 14 residues. The germline CDR1 and CDR2 sequences are WNHNN and SYGVQD (reference sequence). Deletions cut 5 bases from V and 4 bases from J, with 11 bases between. The CDR3 DNA reads as TGCGCCAGCAGTAGAGACAGGCTTAATGAAAAACTGTTTTTT. Translating it yields CASSRDRLNEKLFF.

There are a few counts of this clone. This chain connects TRBV27 to TRBJ2-3; weak D call: TRBD2 (6 bases). The germline V gene encodes CDR1 MNHEY and CDR2 SMNVEV (reference sequence). Trimming shortened V by 8 bases and J by 6 bases, and 15 bases separated the two germline ends. This CDR3 is 13 amino acids long. CDR3: CASGWGDYDTQYF. The CDR3 nucleotides read TGTGCCAGCGGGTGGGGGGATTACGATACGCAGTATTTT.

This clone occurred a few times. This chain links TRBV7-8 with TRBJ2-1; maybe TRBD2 (6 bases). This CDR3 region has 16 residues. V was clipped by 1 base and J by 4 bases, with 14 bases between them. In germline, CDR1 is SGHVS, CDR2 FQNEAQ. In DNA, the CDR3 is TGTGCCAGCAGCTTAGGGCGGCTAGCGCGGTACAATGAGCAGTTCTTC. It yields the protein CASSLGRLARYNEQFF. Variable domain in full (rest from reference TRBV7-8 and TRBJ2-1): GAGVSQSPRYKVAKRGQDVALRCDPISGHVSLFWYQQALGQGPEFLTYFQNEAQLDKSGLPSDRFFAERPEGSVSTLKIQRTQQEDSAVYLCASSLGRLARYNEQFFGPGTRLTVL.

The gene calls are TRBV9 and TRBJ1-2; D possibly corresponds to TRBD1 (6 bases). CDR1 is SGDLS, CDR2 YYNGEE, per germline. CDR3 size: 14 residues. V lost 0 bases and J lost 0, with 6 bases in between. CDR3 sequence (DNA): TGTGCCAGCAGCGTAGGACAGGCTAACTATGGCTACACCTTC. Its translation: CASSVGQANYGYTF.

This chain connects TRBV19 to TRBJ2-1, with 9 bases matching TRBD2. This CDR3 region has 15 residues. Looked up from germline, CDR1 is LNHDA and CDR2 is SQIVND (reference sequence). V lost 5 bases and J lost 4; bases outside the gene matches: 6. CDR3 amino acids: CASSVTSGRYNEQFF. CDR3 DNA sequence: TGTGCCAGTAGTGTAACTAGCGGGCGATACAATGAGCAGTTCTTC.

The chain has TRBV19 and TRBJ1-1, with TRBD1 matching 8 bases. The germline V gene has CDR1 LNHDA and CDR2 SQIVND (reference sequence). This CDR3 is built from 17 residues. With V trimmed by 6 bases and J by 3 bases, 15 bases remained unmatched. The CDR3, as DNA: TGTGCCAGTAGCGGGGGACGGACAGGGCGTAAGGACACTGAAGCTTTCTTT. Protein sequence: CASSGGRTGRKDTEAFF.

This clone has more than one count but fewer than ten. The gene calls are TRBV11-1 and TRBJ1-2; no reliable D call. V was cut by 1 base and J by 4 bases, with 7 bases left in between. The CDR3 is 13 amino acids. Germline V lookup: CDR1 SGHAT, CDR2 FQDESV (reference sequence). In nucleotides, the CDR3 is TGTGCCAGCAGCTTAGGAGGGCCCTATGGCTACACCTTC. This sequence encodes CASSLGGPYGYTF.

The CDR3, as DNA: TGTGCCAGCAGTCGGACTAGCGGGTACGAGCAGTACTTC. Its protein is CASSRTSGYEQYF. J is TRBJ2-7 and V is TRBV27, with 11 bases lining up with TRBD2. V trimming: 5 bases; J trimming: 4 bases; junction bases outside the gene matches: 1. The germline gives CDR1 MNHEY, CDR2 SMNVEV (reference sequence). This CDR3 spans 13 amino acids.

The chain employs TRBV2 and TRBJ2-7; a possible D gene is TRBD2 (5 bases). This CDR3 is 14 amino acids long. V shed 6 bases and J shed 0 bases, with 12 bases lying between them. The V gene's germline CDR1 is SNHLY and CDR2 FYNNEI. The CDR3 loop is CASRARGSSYEQYF. The DNA of the CDR3 is TGTGCCAGCAGGGCACGGGGTTCCTCCTACGAGCAGTACTTC.